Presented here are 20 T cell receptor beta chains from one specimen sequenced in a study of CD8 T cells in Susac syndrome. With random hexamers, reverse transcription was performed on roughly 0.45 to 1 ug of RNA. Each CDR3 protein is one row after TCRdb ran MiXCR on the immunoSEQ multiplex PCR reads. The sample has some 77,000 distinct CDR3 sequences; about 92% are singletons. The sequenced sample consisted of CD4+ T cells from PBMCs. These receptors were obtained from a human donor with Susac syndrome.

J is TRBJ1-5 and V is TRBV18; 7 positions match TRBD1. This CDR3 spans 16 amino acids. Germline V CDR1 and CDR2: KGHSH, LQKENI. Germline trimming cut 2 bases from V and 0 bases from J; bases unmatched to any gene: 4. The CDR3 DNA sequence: TGTGCCAGCTCACCAACAGGGGTTTTTAGCAATCAGCCCCAGCATTTT. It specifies CASSPTGVFSNQPQHF.

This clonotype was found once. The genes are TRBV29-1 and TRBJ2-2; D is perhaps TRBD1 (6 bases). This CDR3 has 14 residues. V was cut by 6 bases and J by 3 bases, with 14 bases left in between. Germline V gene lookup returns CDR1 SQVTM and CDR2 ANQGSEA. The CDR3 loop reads CSVGDTPDTGELFF. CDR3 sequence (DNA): TGCAGCGTAGGGGACACGCCGGACACCGGGGAGCTGTTTTTT.

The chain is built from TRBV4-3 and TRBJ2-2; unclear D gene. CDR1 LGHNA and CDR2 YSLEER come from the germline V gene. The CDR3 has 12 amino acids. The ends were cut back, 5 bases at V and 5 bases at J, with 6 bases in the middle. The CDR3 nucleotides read TGCGCCAGCAGCAGGGCTACCGGGGAGCTGTTTTTT. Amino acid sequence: CASSRATGELFF.

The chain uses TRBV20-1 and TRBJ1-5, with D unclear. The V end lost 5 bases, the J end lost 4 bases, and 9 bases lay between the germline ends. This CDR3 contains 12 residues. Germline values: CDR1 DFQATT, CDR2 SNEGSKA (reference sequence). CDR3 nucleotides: TGCAGTGCTCGGCTTTCGAATCAGCCCCAGCATTTT. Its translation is CSARLSNQPQHF.

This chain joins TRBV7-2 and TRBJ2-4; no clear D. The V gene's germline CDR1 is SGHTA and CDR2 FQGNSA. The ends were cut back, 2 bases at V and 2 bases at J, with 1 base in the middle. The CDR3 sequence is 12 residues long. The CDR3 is CASSLTKNIQYF. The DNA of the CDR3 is TGTGCCAGCAGCTTAACCAAAAACATTCAGTACTTC. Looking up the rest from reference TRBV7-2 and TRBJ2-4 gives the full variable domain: GAGVSQSPSNKVTEKGKDVELRCDPISGHTALYWYRQSLGQGLEFLIYFQGNSAPDKSGLPSDRFSAERTGGSVSTLTIQRTQQEDSAVYLCASSLTKNIQYFGAGTRLSVL.

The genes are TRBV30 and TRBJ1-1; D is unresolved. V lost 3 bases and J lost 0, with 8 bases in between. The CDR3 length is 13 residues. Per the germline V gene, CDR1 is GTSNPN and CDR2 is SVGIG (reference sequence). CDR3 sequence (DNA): TGTGCCTGGAGCAGAGGTGTGAACACTGAAGCTTTCTTT. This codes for CAWSRGVNTEAFF. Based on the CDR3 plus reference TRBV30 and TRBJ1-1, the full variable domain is SQTIHQWPATLVQPVGSPLSLECTVEGTSNPNLYWYRQAAGRGLQLLFYSVGIGQISSEVPQNLSASRPQDRQFILSSKKLLLSDSGFYLCAWSRGVNTEAFFGQGTRLTVV.

The CDR3 loop reads CASSLGGVRGPHNEQFF. The CDR3 nucleotides read TGTGCCAGCAGCTTGGGTGGCGTCAGGGGGCCCCACAATGAGCAGTTCTTC. V and J are TRBV5-6 and TRBJ2-1, with 8 bases fitting TRBD1. J gave up 5 bases and V 0 bases, and 10 bases lay outside the gene matches. CDR1 SGHDT and CDR2 YYEEEE come from the germline V gene. CDR3 length equals 17 residues.

The CDR3 bases are TGCAGTGCTACCGGGACTAGTGTGTCCTACGAGCAGTACTTC. Translated: CSATGTSVSYEQYF. The chain joins TRBV20-1 to TRBJ2-7; 8 bases line up with TRBD2. Germline lookup yields CDR1 DFQATT and CDR2 SNEGSKA (reference sequence). The CDR3 totals 14 residues. V shed 4 bases, J shed 1 base, and the junction held 6 bases outside the gene matches.

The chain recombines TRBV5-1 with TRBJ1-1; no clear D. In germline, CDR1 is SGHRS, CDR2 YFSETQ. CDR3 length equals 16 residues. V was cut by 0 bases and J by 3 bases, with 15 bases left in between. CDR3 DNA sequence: TGCGCCAGCAGCTTGGGGTCGTCTACCCTCCACACTGAAGCTTTCTTT. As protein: CASSLGSSTLHTEAFF.

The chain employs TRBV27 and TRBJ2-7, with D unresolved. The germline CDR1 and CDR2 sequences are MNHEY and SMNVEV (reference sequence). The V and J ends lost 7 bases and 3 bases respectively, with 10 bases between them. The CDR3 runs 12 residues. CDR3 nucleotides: TGTGCCAGCACTGACGACAACTACGAGCAGTACTTC. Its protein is CASTDDNYEQYF.

The CDR3 DNA reads as TGTGCCATCAGTGATAGCAGGGATACAGATACGCAGTATTTT. Translated, it gives CAISDSRDTDTQYF. The chain joins TRBV10-3 to TRBJ2-3; D possibly corresponds to TRBD1 (5 bases). Germline V gives CDR1 ENHRY, CDR2 SYGVKD. Trimming left V 3 bases short and J 3 bases short, with 10 bases between. The CDR3 has 14 amino acids.

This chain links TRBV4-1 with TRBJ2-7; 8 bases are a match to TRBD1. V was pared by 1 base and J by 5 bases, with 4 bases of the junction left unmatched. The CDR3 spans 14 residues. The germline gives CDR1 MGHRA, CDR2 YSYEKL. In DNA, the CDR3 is TGCGCCAGCAGCCAAGGTCGGACAGGGAACGAGCAGTACTTC. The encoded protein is CASSQGRTGNEQYF.

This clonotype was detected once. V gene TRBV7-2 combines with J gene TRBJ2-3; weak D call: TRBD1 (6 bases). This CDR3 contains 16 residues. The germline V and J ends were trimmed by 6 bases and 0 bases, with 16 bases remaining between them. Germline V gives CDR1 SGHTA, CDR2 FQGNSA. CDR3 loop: CASSFLQGRSTDTQYF. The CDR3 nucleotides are TGTGCCAGCAGTTTTCTACAGGGAAGGAGCACAGATACGCAGTATTTT.

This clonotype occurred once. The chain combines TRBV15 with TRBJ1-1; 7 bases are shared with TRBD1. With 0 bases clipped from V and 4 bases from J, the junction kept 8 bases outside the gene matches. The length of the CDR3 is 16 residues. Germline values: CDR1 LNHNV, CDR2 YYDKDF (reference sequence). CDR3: CATSRDRAGGGTEAFF. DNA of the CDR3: TGTGCCACCAGCAGAGATCGGGCAGGGGGAGGCACTGAAGCTTTCTTT.

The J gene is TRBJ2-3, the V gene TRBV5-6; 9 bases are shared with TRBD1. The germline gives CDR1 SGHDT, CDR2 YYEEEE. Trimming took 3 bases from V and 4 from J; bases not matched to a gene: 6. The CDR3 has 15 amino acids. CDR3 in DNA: TGTGCCAGCAGCTCGGGGACAGGGTGGCCAGATACGCAGTATTTT. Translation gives CASSSGTGWPDTQYF.

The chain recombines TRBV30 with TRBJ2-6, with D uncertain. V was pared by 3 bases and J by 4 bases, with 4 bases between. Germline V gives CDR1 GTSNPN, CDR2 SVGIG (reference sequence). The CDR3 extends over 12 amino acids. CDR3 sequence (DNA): TGTGCCTGGAGCCTAGGGGCCAACGTCCTGACTTTC. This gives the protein CAWSLGANVLTF. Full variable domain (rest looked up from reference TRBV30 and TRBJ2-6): SQTIHQWPATLVQPVGSPLSLECTVEGTSNPNLYWYRQAAGRGLQLLFYSVGIGQISSEVPQNLSASRPQDRQFILSSKKLLLSDSGFYLCAWSLGANVLTFGAGSRLTVL.

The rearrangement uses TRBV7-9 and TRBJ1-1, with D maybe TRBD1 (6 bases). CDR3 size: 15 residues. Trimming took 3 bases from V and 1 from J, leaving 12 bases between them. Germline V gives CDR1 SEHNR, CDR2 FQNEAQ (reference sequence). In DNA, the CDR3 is TGTGCCAGCAGCTTGGGGGGACAAACGAACACTGAAGCTTTCTTT. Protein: CASSLGGQTNTEAFF.

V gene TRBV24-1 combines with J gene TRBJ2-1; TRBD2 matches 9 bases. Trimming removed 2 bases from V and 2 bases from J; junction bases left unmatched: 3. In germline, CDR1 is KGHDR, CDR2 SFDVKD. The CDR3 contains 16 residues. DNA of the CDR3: TGTGCCACCAGTGATTCCATAGCGGGGGCCTACAATGAGCAGTTCTTC. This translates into CATSDSIAGAYNEQFF.

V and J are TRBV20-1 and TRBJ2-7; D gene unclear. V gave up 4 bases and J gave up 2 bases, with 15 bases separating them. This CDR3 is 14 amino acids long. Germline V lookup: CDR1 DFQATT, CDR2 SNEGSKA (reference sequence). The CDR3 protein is CSATDPSGPYEQYF. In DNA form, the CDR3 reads TGCAGTGCTACAGACCCATCGGGTCCCTACGAGCAGTACTTC.

The CDR3 here is CASSLEPRQPQHF. The CDR3, as DNA: TGCGCCAGCAGCTTGGAGCCCCGGCAGCCCCAGCATTTT. The rearrangement links TRBV5-1 to TRBJ1-5, with D unresolved. The germline V and J ends were trimmed by 0 bases and 7 bases, with 8 bases remaining between them. The CDR3 totals 13 residues. Germline V gene data show CDR1 as SGHRS and CDR2 as YFSETQ.